These 4 T cell receptor beta chains originate from one sample sequenced in a study of cytomegalovirus exposure and HLA in healthy donors. The PCR employed 60 Vbeta primers together with 13 Jbeta primers. Sequencing was performed with immunoSEQ multiplex PCR; in TCRdb, only in-frame clones are kept and a portion is missing. Counted here are some 130,000 clones, roughly 60% occurring once; the ten biggest clones make up about 9.1%. Material for sequencing was PBMCs. Receptors were obtained from a man aged 40-55 years in good health and CMV-seropositive.

As for this clone: In the same sample, other DNA sequences code for this CDR3. This chain uses TRBV6-5 with TRBJ2-1; 8 positions match TRBD2. CDR3 size: 15 residues. V dropped 0 bases and J dropped 7; count of bases not matched to a gene: 5. CDR1 MNHEY and CDR2 SVGAGI come from the germline V gene. CDR3 DNA sequence: TGTGCCAGCAGTTACTCCACTAGCGGCCTGAATGAGCAGTTCTTC. Its protein product is CASSYSTSGLNEQFF.

This chain links TRBV9 with TRBJ1-1, with D possibly TRBD1 on 5 matching bases. The CDR3 is 15 amino acids. The germline CDR1 and CDR2 sequences are SGDLS and YYNGEE. Trimming left V 0 bases short and J 5 bases short, with 14 bases between. CDR3 sequence (DNA): TGTGCCAGCAGCGTAGAGGGCCAGGGAAGAACTGAAGCTTTCTTT. Protein product: CASSVEGQGRTEAFF.

This clone occurred a few times. The chain is built from TRBV2 and TRBJ1-4; 10 bases agree with TRBD1. V gave up 5 bases and J gave up 8 bases; unmatched junction bases: 5. CDR1 is SNHLY and CDR2 is FYNNEI in the germline V gene. The CDR3 spans 14 residues. Here the CDR3 DNA reads TGTGCCAGCAGTCCCCGGGACAGGGGCGAAAAACTGTTTTTT. As protein: CASSPRDRGEKLFF. The full variable domain, its missing parts supplied by reference TRBV2 and TRBJ1-4, is EPEVTQTPSHQVTQMGQEVILRCVPISNHLYFYWYRQILGQKVEFLVSFYNNEISEKSEIFDDQFSVERPDGSNFTLKIRSTKLEDSAMYFCASSPRDRGEKLFFGSGTQLSVL.

This chain joins TRBV19 and TRBJ2-1; 12 nucleotides match TRBD2. The CDR3 extends over 17 amino acids. The V segment lost 5 bases and the J segment 8 bases; nucleotides outside the gene matches: 13. The germline V gene encodes CDR1 LNHDA and CDR2 SQIVND (reference sequence). CDR3 amino acids: CASSPGAGTSGSDEQFF. The CDR3 DNA sequence: TGTGCCAGTAGTCCCGGGGCGGGGACTAGCGGGTCGGATGAGCAGTTCTTC.